The entry that follows covers one T cell receptor (beta chain) sequence. Assay used: immunoSEQ multiplex PCR; TCRdb lists only in-frame clones, some missing. The sample shows around 230,000 clones, about four fifths of them seen only once. The sample originates from a study of blood T cell repertoires in COVID-19. V trimming: 5 bases; J trimming: 1 base; junction bases outside the gene matches: 10. Looked up from germline, CDR1 is SEHNR and CDR2 is FQNEAQ (reference sequence). The CDR3 contains 16 residues. Sequencing was performed on peripheral blood. The rearrangement uses TRBV7-9 and TRBJ1-1, with 7 bases lining up with TRBD1. This receptor was taken from a woman aged 40 to 50 with active or convalescent COVID-19. CDR3 bases: TGTGCCAGCAGCCCAACCAGGACAGGACAGAACACTGAAGCTTTCTTT. This encodes CASSPTRTGQNTEAFF.